The rows below give T cell receptor beta chains drawn from one sample of a study of shared clonotypes between healthy human individuals. The assay was immunoSEQ multiplex PCR, and TCRdb's table has in-frame clones only and misses some. This sample carries 470,000 or so clones, approximately 82% of them seen once, and the ten largest clones take 12%. Sequenced sample: PBMCs. These receptors were collected from a woman between 40 and 55 years old in good health. Some clones in this sample may be carry-over from other donors' samples. CDR3s include the opening cysteine and the closing phenylalanine or tryptophan. D genes are given only for firm matches. Clone size, where shown, is once, few, many, or a class for clones that have expanded.

V gene	clone size	D gene	J gene	CDR3 protein	CDR3 DNA
TRBV6-1	NA	TRBD2	TRBJ2-1	CASSATREAGYNEQFF	TGTGCCAGCAGTGCCACACGGGAGGCGGGCTACAATGAGCAGTTCTTC
TRBV5-6	once	NA	TRBJ2-2	CASSLVGQIDYTGELFF	TGTGCCAGCAGCTTGGTCGGTCAGATCGATTACACCGGGGAGCTGTTTTTT
TRBV27	NA	NA	TRBJ2-3	CASSFLAENTQYF	TGTGCCAGCAGTTTTCTAGCTGAAAATACGCAGTATTTT
TRBV11-2	NA	NA	TRBJ2-7	CASSLGGASGLREQYF	TGTGCCAGCAGCTTAGGGGGGGCTAGCGGCTTAAGGGAGCAGTACTTC
TRBV2	NA	TRBD2	TRBJ2-7	CASNVETSGYEQYF	TGTGCCAGCAACGTGGAGACTAGCGGCTACGAGCAGTACTTC
TRBV11-2	NA	NA	TRBJ2-5	CASRPRLGGEGETQYF	TGTGCCAGCAGGCCCCGCCTGGGGGGAGAAGGGGAGACCCAGTACTTC
TRBV7-9	NA	NA	TRBJ2-1	CASSLINSYNEQFF	TGTGCCAGCAGCTTAATTAACTCCTACAATGAGCAGTTCTTC
TRBV6-6	NA	NA	TRBJ2-7	CASGFGGRTYEQYF	TGTGCCAGCGGCTTCGGTGGGCGGACCTACGAGCAGTACTTC
TRBV7-2	NA	TRBD2	TRBJ2-1	CASSQISGTSYNEQFF	TGTGCCAGCAGCCAAATCAGCGGGACCTCCTACAATGAGCAGTTCTTC
TRBV5-1	NA	TRBD2	TRBJ2-7	CASSLLAGYSYEQYF	TGCGCCAGCAGTTTACTAGCGGGGTACTCCTACGAGCAGTACTTC
TRBV5-6	NA	NA	TRBJ2-3	CASSPGGGSTDTQYF	TGTGCCAGCAGCCCAGGGGGGGGTAGCACAGATACGCAGTATTTT
TRBV25-1	NA	NA	TRBJ2-7	CVSSEISDSSYEQYF	TGTGTCAGCAGTGAGATTTCGGACAGCAGCTACGAGCAGTACTTC
TRBV7-6	NA	TRBD1	TRBJ1-5	CASSFGRHRGGQPQHF	TGTGCCAGCAGCTTCGGGCGACACAGGGGGGGTCAGCCCCAGCATTTT
TRBV6-5	NA	TRBD2	TRBJ2-5	CASKAGAETQYF	TGTGCCAGCAAGGCGGGAGCAGAGACCCAGTACTTC
TRBV10-2	few	NA	TRBJ2-1	CASVSRSYNEQFF	TGCGCCAGCGTTAGCAGGAGCTACAATGAGCAGTTCTTC
TRBV29-1	NA	NA	TRBJ2-5	CSVDGTRETQYF	TGCAGCGTTGACGGGACCCGGGAGACCCAGTACTTC
TRBV5-1	NA	TRBD1	TRBJ2-3	CASSSGTGAADTQYF	TGCGCCAGCAGCTCAGGGACAGGGGCTGCAGATACGCAGTATTTT
TRBV7-3	NA	NA	TRBJ2-3	CASSLTVWADTQYF	TGTGCCAGCAGCTTAACGGTTTGGGCAGATACGCAGTATTTT
TRBV7-9	NA	TRBD2	TRBJ2-5	CASSPPGPGGETQYF	TGTGCCAGCAGTCCTCCGGGACCGGGGGGAGAGACCCAGTACTTC
TRBV30	NA	NA	TRBJ2-2	CAWRRPPGELFF	TGTGCCTGGAGGCGGCCTCCCGGGGAGCTGTTTTTT
TRBV5-5	NA	NA	TRBJ1-4	CASSGQGPNEKLFF	TGTGCCAGCAGCGGTCAGGGACCTAATGAAAAACTGTTTTTT
TRBV29-1	NA	NA	TRBJ1-4	CSATPAANEKLFF	TGCAGCGCTACACCGGCGGCTAATGAAAAACTGTTTTTT
TRBV27	NA	TRBD2	TRBJ2-5	CASSSVLAGEETQYF	TGTGCCAGCAGTTCAGTGCTAGCGGGGGAAGAGACCCAGTACTTC
TRBV15	NA	TRBD2	TRBJ2-7	CATSRTGTSDFYEQYF	TGTGCCACCAGCAGAACCGGGACTAGCGACTTCTACGAGCAGTACTTC
TRBV14	NA	TRBD1	TRBJ1-6	CASTGTGFSPLHF	TGTGCCAGCACCGGGACAGGGTTTTCACCCCTCCACTTT
TRBV6-4	NA	NA	TRBJ2-1	CASSGTALSSYNEQFF	TGTGCCAGCAGTGGAACTGCGTTGAGCTCCTACAATGAGCAGTTCTTC
TRBV7-9	many	TRBD1	TRBJ1-4	CASSLSTGFRDEKLFF	TGTGCCAGCAGCTTATCGACAGGGTTCAGGGATGAAAAACTGTTTTTT
TRBV19	NA	TRBD1	TRBJ1-6	CASSIGQGISPLHF	TGTGCCAGTAGTATCGGACAGGGGATTTCACCCCTCCACTTT
TRBV28	NA	TRBD1	TRBJ1-4	CASSSGTGGFTANEKLFF	TGTGCCAGCAGTTCAGGGACAGGGGGCTTTACGGCTAATGAAAAACTGTTTTTT
TRBV28	NA	NA	TRBJ2-7	CASSLIQGGGQTYEQYF	TGTGCCAGCAGTCTCATCCAGGGTGGCGGCCAAACCTACGAGCAGTACTTC
TRBV27	NA	NA	TRBJ2-7	CASSRYPDPKYEQYF	TGTGCCAGCAGTCGATACCCGGACCCGAAATACGAGCAGTACTTC
TRBV7-9	NA	TRBD1	TRBJ2-7	CASSSGQPPTYEQYF	TGTGCCAGCAGCTCGGGACAGCCGCCAACATACGAGCAGTACTTC
TRBV30	NA	NA	TRBJ2-3	CAWSVRGTDTQYF	TGTGCCTGGAGTGTTAGGGGTACAGATACGCAGTATTTT
TRBV21-1	NA	NA	TRBJ2-7	CASSKGSGTSGADSYEQYF	TGTGCCAGCAGCAAAGGAAGTGGGACTAGCGGGGCAGATTCCTACGAGCAGTACTTC
TRBV6-1	NA	TRBD1	TRBJ1-4	CASSELGQGFGDEKLFF	TGTGCCAGCAGCGAACTGGGACAGGGGTTTGGCGATGAAAAACTGTTTTTT
TRBV28	NA	TRBD1	TRBJ2-1	CASSLGTAPYNEQFF	TGTGCCAGCAGTCTCGGGACAGCCCCATACAATGAGCAGTTCTTC
TRBV2	few	TRBD2	TRBJ2-2	CASGRRELSTGELFF	TGTGCCAGCGGCAGGCGGGAGCTATCCACCGGGGAGCTGTTTTTT
TRBV7-6	NA	NA	TRBJ2-3	CASSLADTQYF	TGTGCCAGCAGCCTAGCGGATACGCAGTATTTT
TRBV28	few	TRBD1	TRBJ2-1	CASRAGGRGEQFF	TGTGCCAGCAGGGCAGGGGGTCGGGGTGAGCAGTTCTTC
TRBV5-4	NA	NA	TRBJ1-1	CASSLGWGGTEAFF	TGTGCCAGCAGCTTGGGATGGGGGGGGACTGAAGCTTTCTTT
TRBV28	NA	NA	TRBJ1-5	CASSVQGNQPQHF	TGTGCCAGCAGCGTGCAGGGTAATCAGCCCCAGCATTTT
TRBV7-2	NA	NA	TRBJ2-5	CASSFQGGETQYF	TGCGCCAGCAGCTTCCAGGGCGGCGAGACCCAGTACTTC
TRBV7-2	NA	TRBD2	TRBJ2-1	CASSLTRLAGTGNEQFF	TGTGCCAGCAGCTTAACCCGACTAGCGGGAACCGGAAATGAGCAGTTCTTC
TRBV2	NA	NA	TRBJ1-1	CASTILGTTTEAFF	TGTGCCAGCACCATTTTGGGGACAACCACTGAAGCTTTCTTT
TRBV4-1	NA	NA	TRBJ2-5	CASSQERQQETQYF	TGCGCCAGCAGCCAAGAGAGACAGCAAGAGACCCAGTACTTC
TRBV19	many	TRBD1	TRBJ1-2	CASRGTGLFGYTF	TGTGCCTCTAGGGGGACAGGGTTATTTGGCTACACCTTC
TRBV7-9	NA	TRBD1	TRBJ2-3	CASSYGTASTDTQYF	TGTGCCAGCAGCTACGGGACAGCGAGCACAGATACGCAGTATTTT
TRBV7-3	NA	NA	TRBJ2-5	CASSLGPGGAGVGETQYF	TGTGCCAGCAGCTTAGGGCCAGGGGGAGCGGGAGTGGGAGAGACCCAGTACTTC
TRBV28	NA	NA	TRBJ2-3	CASSLVGVLADTQYF	TGTGCCAGCAGTTTAGTAGGGGTTTTGGCAGATACGCAGTATTTT
TRBV4-3	NA	TRBD1	TRBJ1-2	CASSQAQGYGYTF	TGCGCCAGCAGCCAAGCACAGGGGTATGGCTACACCTTC
TRBV5-4	NA	NA	TRBJ2-7	CASSAGLSYEQYF	TGTGCCAGCAGCGCGGGGCTAAGCTACGAGCAGTACTTC
TRBV6-6	NA	NA	TRBJ2-5	CASSYGSETQYF	TGTGCCAGCAGTTACGGTTCGGAGACCCAGTACTTC
TRBV27	NA	TRBD2	TRBJ2-1	CASSTSGRNYNEQFF	TGTGCCAGCAGTACTAGCGGGAGGAACTACAATGAGCAGTTCTTC
TRBV7-3	NA	NA	TRBJ1-1	CASSLKGGASSIVFF	TGTGCCAGCAGCTTAAAAGGGGGGGCTAGTAGTATTGTTTTCTTT
TRBV28	NA	NA	TRBJ2-3	CASSLSSGKGTDTQYF	TGTGCCAGCAGTTTATCGTCGGGGAAGGGCACAGATACGCAGTATTTT
TRBV7-9	NA	NA	TRBJ2-3	CASTRTDTQYF	TGTGCCAGCACCCGCACAGATACGCAGTATTTT
TRBV7-9	few	TRBD2	TRBJ2-3	CASSLPGLAGVGTQYF	TGTGCCAGCAGCTTACCCGGACTAGCGGGAGTGGGTACGCAGTATTTT
TRBV5-1	NA	NA	TRBJ2-7	CASSKGGPYGYEQYF	TGCGCCAGCAGCAAGGGGGGACCCTATGGCTACGAGCAGTACTTC
TRBV5-5	NA	NA	TRBJ2-1	CASSLGGDDEQFF	TGTGCCAGCAGCTTGGGCGGGGATGATGAGCAGTTCTTC
TRBV27	NA	NA	TRBJ2-2	CASSSGDAQGRAGELFF	TGTGCCAGCAGTTCGGGGGACGCGCAGGGGCGGGCCGGGGAGCTGTTTTTT